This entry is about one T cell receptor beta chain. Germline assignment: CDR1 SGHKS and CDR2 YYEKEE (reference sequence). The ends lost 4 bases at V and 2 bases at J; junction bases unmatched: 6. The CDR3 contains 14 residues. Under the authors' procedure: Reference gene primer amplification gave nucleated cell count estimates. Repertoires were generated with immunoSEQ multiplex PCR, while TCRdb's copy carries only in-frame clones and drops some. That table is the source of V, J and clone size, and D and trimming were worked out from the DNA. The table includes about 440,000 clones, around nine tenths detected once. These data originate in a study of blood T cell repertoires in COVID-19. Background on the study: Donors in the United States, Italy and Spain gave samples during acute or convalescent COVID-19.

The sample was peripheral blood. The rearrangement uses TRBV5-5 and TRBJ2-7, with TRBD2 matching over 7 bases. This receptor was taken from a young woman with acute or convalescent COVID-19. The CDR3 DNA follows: TGTGCCAGCAGCCTCTCTAGCGGAGCCTACGAGCAGTACTTC. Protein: CASSLSSGAYEQYF.